A selection of T cell receptor beta chains follows, all from one sample in a study of blood T cell repertoires in COVID-19. Method: immunoSEQ multiplex PCR; TCRdb's copy keeps in-frame clones and lacks some. Altogether about 47,000 clones are present, roughly four fifths being singletons, with the ten largest covering 7.4%. The sequencing input was peripheral blood. These receptors all stem from a man aged 55 to 69 with active COVID-19. Both conserved end residues are part of each CDR3. Fields, in order: V gene, J gene, clone size, D gene, CDR3 DNA, CDR3 protein. The D gene is left open where the match is weak. For some rows the clone size is stated as once, few or many, or as a class when expanded; others skip it.

V: TRBV5-5
J: TRBJ1-2
size: few
D: TRBD1
DNA: TGTGCCAGCAGCTTGGAAGGGACAGGGTCCTATGGCTACACCTTC
CDR3: CASSLEGTGSYGYTF

V: TRBV30
J: TRBJ2-7
size: NA
D: TRBD1
DNA: TGTGCCTGGGAAACGAGGACAGGGCTTACCTACGAGCAGTACTTC
CDR3: CAWETRTGLTYEQYF

V: TRBV5-4
J: TRBJ1-1
size: NA
D: TRBD1
DNA: TGTGCCAGCAGCGGAACAGGGGCTGGGAACACTGAAGCTTTCTTT
CDR3: CASSGTGAGNTEAFF

V: TRBV6-5
J: TRBJ2-3
size: NA
D: NA
DNA: TGTGCCAGCAGTTACAGCAGGGGCCTATCAGATACGCAGTATTTT
CDR3: CASSYSRGLSDTQYF

V: TRBV9
J: TRBJ1-2
size: NA
D: TRBD1
DNA: TGTGCCAGCAGCTCAACCTCCGGGACAGGGGTTGGCTACACCTTC
CDR3: CASSSTSGTGVGYTF

V: TRBV7-9
J: TRBJ2-1
size: NA
D: TRBD2
DNA: TGTGCCAGCAATAGCGGGAGGGATAACTACAATGAGCAGTTCTTC
CDR3: CASNSGRDNYNEQFF

V: TRBV28
J: TRBJ1-4
size: NA
D: NA
DNA: TGTGCCAGCAGTTTAACCAGGGCCCGCGAAAAACTGTTTTTT
CDR3: CASSLTRAREKLFF

V: TRBV5-1
J: TRBJ1-1
size: NA
D: TRBD1
DNA: TGCGCCAGCAGTCCGGGACAGGGATACACTGAAGCTTTCTTT
CDR3: CASSPGQGYTEAFF

V: TRBV4-1
J: TRBJ2-4
size: NA
D: NA
DNA: TGCGCCAGCAGCCAATCCCTCGGGAGTCTAGCCAAAAACATTCAGTACTTC
CDR3: CASSQSLGSLAKNIQYF

V: TRBV27
J: TRBJ2-2
size: NA
D: NA
DNA: TGTGCCAGCAGTTTTGATTTCGGGGGTAAGGACACCGGGGAGCTGTTTTTT
CDR3: CASSFDFGGKDTGELFF

V: TRBV30
J: TRBJ2-5
size: once
D: NA
DNA: TGTGCCTGCCAATTAACGACAGCTCAAGAGACCCAGTACTTC
CDR3: CACQLTTAQETQYF

V: TRBV6-5
J: TRBJ2-3
size: NA
D: NA
DNA: TGTGCCAGCAGTTTTTCACAGGGAGCTAGCACAGATACGCAGTATTTT
CDR3: CASSFSQGASTDTQYF

V: TRBV28
J: TRBJ2-3
size: few
D: NA
DNA: TGTGCCGCAGCGCCCTGGGGGCATAGAGATACGCAGTATTTT
CDR3: CAAAPWGHRDTQYF

V: TRBV6-5
J: TRBJ2-1
size: NA
D: TRBD2
DNA: TGTGCCAGCAGACCGGGGCCTAGCGGGTACAATGAGCAGTTCTTC
CDR3: CASRPGPSGYNEQFF

V: TRBV7-3
J: TRBJ2-5
size: NA
D: TRBD1
DNA: TGTGCCAGCAGCTTAACGGCCCCCACCGGGACAGGCACAGTTCAAGAGACCCAGTACTTC
CDR3: CASSLTAPTGTGTVQETQYF

V: TRBV9
J: TRBJ1-1
size: NA
D: TRBD1
DNA: TGTGCCAGCAGCGTTCAGGGGGCAGGGTCGAACACTGAAGCTTTCTTT
CDR3: CASSVQGAGSNTEAFF

V: TRBV11-2
J: TRBJ2-5
size: NA
D: NA
DNA: TGTGCCAGCAGTCCTAAGCCCGGCGGTGGAGAGACCCAGTACTTC
CDR3: CASSPKPGGGETQYF

V: TRBV6-4
J: TRBJ2-2
size: NA
D: NA
DNA: TGTGCCAGCAGTGACACACTAACCGGGGAGCTGTTTTTT
CDR3: CASSDTLTGELFF

V: TRBV27
J: TRBJ2-1
size: NA
D: TRBD2
DNA: TGTGCCAGCAGTCAGCCTAGCGGGAGGCCTAACAATGAGCAGTTCTTC
CDR3: CASSQPSGRPNNEQFF

V: TRBV5-6
J: TRBJ2-1
size: NA
D: NA
DNA: TGTGCCAGCAGCTTCTCCCCACTAGCTCCCCTCAATGAGCAGTTCTTC
CDR3: CASSFSPLAPLNEQFF

V: TRBV12-3/TRBV12-4
J: TRBJ2-1
size: NA
D: TRBD1
DNA: TGTGCCAGCAGTACGACAGGGTACGATGAGCAGTTCTTC
CDR3: CASSTTGYDEQFF

V: TRBV30
J: TRBJ2-2
size: NA
D: NA
DNA: TGTGCCTGGAGTATGGGACTCCGCACCGGGGAGCTGTTTTTT
CDR3: CAWSMGLRTGELFF

V: TRBV12-3/TRBV12-4
J: TRBJ1-5
size: few
D: NA
DNA: TGTGCCAGCAGTTTTAATAGCAATCAGCCCCAGCATTTT
CDR3: CASSFNSNQPQHF

V: TRBV7-9
J: TRBJ2-3
size: NA
D: NA
DNA: TGTGCCAGCAGCTTCGTTCTGCTAGCGAGAACAGATACGCAGTATTTT
CDR3: CASSFVLLARTDTQYF

V: TRBV5-7
J: TRBJ2-7
size: NA
D: TRBD2
DNA: TGTGCCAGCAGCGGCCCGGGACTAGGTCACTCCTACGAGCAGTACTTC
CDR3: CASSGPGLGHSYEQYF

V: TRBV15
J: TRBJ1-2
size: NA
D: TRBD1
DNA: TGTGCCACCAGCCATGGACAGGGATATGGCTACACCTTC
CDR3: CATSHGQGYGYTF

V: TRBV7-8
J: TRBJ2-3
size: NA
D: NA
DNA: TGTGCCAGCAGCCTCAGGGGGGCATTCACAGATACGCAGTATTTT
CDR3: CASSLRGAFTDTQYF

V: TRBV11-2
J: TRBJ2-7
size: NA
D: TRBD2
DNA: TGTGCCAGCAGCTTAGAGCTAGCGGGAGATCCCGAGCAGTACTTC
CDR3: CASSLELAGDPEQYF

V: TRBV7-9
J: TRBJ2-1
size: NA
D: NA
DNA: TGTGCCAGCAGCTTCCTCTCTACAGGACCCTACAATGAGCAGTTCTTC
CDR3: CASSFLSTGPYNEQFF

V: TRBV2
J: TRBJ1-2
size: NA
D: TRBD1
DNA: TGTGCCAGCAGAAGACAGGGGGTTCCTGATGGCTACACCTTC
CDR3: CASRRQGVPDGYTF

V: TRBV27
J: TRBJ2-6
size: NA
D: TRBD1
DNA: TGTGCCAGCAGTTTATTAGCCTGGGACAGACTCTCCTCTGGGGCCAACGTCCTGACTTTC
CDR3: CASSLLAWDRLSSGANVLTF

V: TRBV18
J: TRBJ2-3
size: NA
D: NA
DNA: TGTGCCAGCTCCAATACAGATACGCAGTATTTT
CDR3: CASSNTDTQYF

V: TRBV19
J: TRBJ2-1
size: NA
D: TRBD1
DNA: TGTGCCAGTAGTATGGGGACAGCTTACAATGAGCAGTTCTTC
CDR3: CASSMGTAYNEQFF

V: TRBV6-6
J: TRBJ1-5
size: NA
D: TRBD1
DNA: TGTGCCAGCAGTCCAGGACAGGGCAATCAGCCCCAGCATTTT
CDR3: CASSPGQGNQPQHF

V: TRBV6-6
J: TRBJ2-7
size: NA
D: TRBD2
DNA: TGTGCCAGCAGTTACTCGCGGGGGTCCTACGAGCAGTACTTC
CDR3: CASSYSRGSYEQYF

V: TRBV18
J: TRBJ2-7
size: NA
D: NA
DNA: TGTGCCAGCTCACCCCGCGACAGATATCCCTACGAGCAGTACTTC
CDR3: CASSPRDRYPYEQYF

V: TRBV6-4
J: TRBJ1-1
size: NA
D: NA
DNA: TGTGCCAGCAGTGACTACCTAACGAACACTGAAGCTTTCTTT
CDR3: CASSDYLTNTEAFF

V: TRBV5-1
J: TRBJ2-3
size: once
D: TRBD1
DNA: TGCGCCAGCAGCCAGGGACAGGGGGCTGGCACAGATACGCAGTATTTT
CDR3: CASSQGQGAGTDTQYF

V: TRBV25-1
J: TRBJ2-6
size: NA
D: TRBD1
DNA: TGTGCCAGCAGTGCCAGGGACAGGGCCGGGGCTGGGGCCAACGTCCTGACTTTC
CDR3: CASSARDRAGAGANVLTF

V: TRBV11-3
J: TRBJ2-1
size: NA
D: NA
DNA: TGTGCCAGCAGCTTAGATGGTTCGGGTTACAATGAGCAGTTCTTC
CDR3: CASSLDGSGYNEQFF

V: TRBV27
J: TRBJ1-5
size: NA
D: TRBD1
DNA: TGTGCCAGCAGTTTGGGGACAGGGGGAAGCAATCAGCCCCAGCATTTT
CDR3: CASSLGTGGSNQPQHF

V: TRBV5-5
J: TRBJ1-3
size: NA
D: NA
DNA: TGTGCCAGCAGCTTCGGACAGACTGGAAACACCATATATTTT
CDR3: CASSFGQTGNTIYF

V: TRBV12-3/TRBV12-4
J: TRBJ2-2
size: NA
D: NA
DNA: TGTGCCAGCAGTGCCGGCACCGGGGAGCTGTTTTTT
CDR3: CASSAGTGELFF

V: TRBV28
J: TRBJ2-7
size: once
D: NA
DNA: TGTGCCAGCAGTACAGGGTCCGAGCAGTACTTC
CDR3: CASSTGSEQYF

V: TRBV7-9
J: TRBJ1-4
size: NA
D: TRBD1
DNA: TGTGCCAGCACCCAAAAGTTGGGCAGGGGGGCAACTAATGAAAAACTGTTTTTT
CDR3: CASTQKLGRGATNEKLFF